This T cell receptor (beta chain) was found in a study of T cell changes during pregnancy in multiple sclerosis. Sequencing used immunoSEQ multiplex PCR; TCRdb keeps in-frame clones, though not all of them. Among around 85,000 clones listed, approximately 91% were seen once. Trimming cost V 3 bases and J 5 bases, with 7 bases left between them. Germline lookup yields CDR1 ENHRY and CDR2 SYGVKD. The CDR3 sequence is 13 residues long. The sequence came from a female donor in good health, serving as a control in a pregnancy study. Some clones in this sample may be carry-over from other donors' samples. The rearrangement joins TRBV10-3 to TRBJ2-2; no clear D. Sequenced here: PBMCs, sampled in the first trimester of pregnancy. This chain's CDR3 is CAISDDFTGELFF. The CDR3 DNA reads TGTGCCATCAGTGACGACTTTACCGGGGAGCTGTTTTTT.